These T cell receptor beta chains were read from a single sample in a study of T cells after posttransplantation cyclophosphamide. The method was immunoSEQ multiplex PCR; TCRdb's version includes in-frame clones alone and lacks a portion of them. The data show thousands of clones, with roughly 98% seen just once and about 0.88% held by the top ten. Sequencing was carried out using memory CD4+ T cells sorted from PBMCs. These receptors all stem from a man aged 40-49 years in good health, CMV-negative, and a related stem cell transplant donor. CDR3s include the opening cysteine and the closing phenylalanine or tryptophan.

CASSRHTQEGLAPYGTDTQYF,TRBJ2-3,TRBV19
CSVEQKGTGELFF,TRBJ2-2,TRBV29-1
CASSRGRFSGRARNEQFF,TRBJ2-1,TRBV28
CASSSGSGSGTDTQYF,TRBJ2-3,TRBV6-5
CASSLSAGQGDYEQYF,TRBJ2-7,TRBV27
CASSVILGLARHEQYF,TRBJ2-7,TRBV2
CASSPETGSNEKLFF,TRBJ1-4,TRBV18
CAWRGLSGANVLTF,TRBJ2-6,TRBV30
CASSFTGVDAEAFF,TRBJ1-1,TRBV5-1
CASSPPEGASGANVLTF,TRBJ2-6,TRBV7-2
CASSPLGARETSSYEQYF,TRBJ2-7,TRBV27
CARGLAGGPSGELFF,TRBJ2-2,TRBV30
CASSFWGGGLSYEQYF,TRBJ2-7,TRBV5-6
CASSRSPGTVSYGQYF,TRBJ2-7,TRBV19
CASSLVGTGGDEQYF,TRBJ2-7,TRBV7-6
CSVERGNTIYF,TRBJ1-3,TRBV29-1
CASSSHFGTGLTGELFF,TRBJ2-2,TRBV5-4
CASSLRRTGVRNEQFF,TRBJ2-1,TRBV27
CAWSPPGTSGSGPNTGELFF,TRBJ2-2,TRBV30
CASSIRGAGNEQFF,TRBJ2-1,TRBV5-1
CASNPYRGIGSNTEAFF,TRBJ1-1,TRBV5-8
CASHRENQPQHF,TRBJ1-5,TRBV18
CASSLRSLGTEAFF,TRBJ1-1,TRBV11-1
CASSRGPWQNIQYF,TRBJ2-4,TRBV21-1
CASSISGPQAEAFF,TRBJ1-1,TRBV7-9
CASSVVAGNTEAFF,TRBJ1-1,TRBV9
CASSLPSQTQYF,TRBJ2-5,TRBV19
CASKTGSPYNEQFF,TRBJ2-1,TRBV2
CASSAAPGNEKLFF,TRBJ1-4,TRBV6-4
CASSWGTGGNEQFF,TRBJ2-1,TRBV19
CASSLSPAGRGINGYTF,TRBJ1-2,TRBV11-2
CASSLSRLQGGGYTF,TRBJ1-2,TRBV27
CAISESTGEQYF,TRBJ2-7,TRBV10-3
CASSPQSGSYNEQFF,TRBJ2-1,TRBV2
CASSLDGLTGELFF,TRBJ2-2,TRBV5-1
CAGRTQGYEQYF,TRBJ2-7,TRBV7-9